This T cell receptor beta chain was documented in a study of T cell responses to AZD1222 COVID-19 vaccine. This clone occurred a few times. The protocol was immunoSEQ multiplex PCR, while the TCRdb copy is restricted to in-frame clones and leaves out a portion. The sample gives 100,000 to 150,000 clones, approximately 85% of which show up once; about 7.9% is in the top ten. From germline, CDR1 is LNHDA and CDR2 SQIVND (reference sequence). The CDR3 sequence is 15 residues long. V was pared by 2 bases and J by 3 bases, with 11 bases between. V and J are TRBV19 and TRBJ1-5; D call uncertain. Specimen: peripheral blood, collected 28 days after the second dose of the MenACWY control vaccine. The sequence was collected from an adult who received the MenACWY meningococcal vaccine as a control. The CDR3 loop is CASSITGSDNQPQHF. DNA of the CDR3: TGTGCCAGTAGTATAACCGGGAGTGACAATCAGCCCCAGCATTTT.